What follows are 2 T cell receptor beta chains derived from one specimen sequenced in a study. MiXCR was run by TCRdb on the 5' RACE reads, yielding one entry per CDR3 protein. The table has about 43,000 distinct CDR3 sequences, 25% to 35% seen once. Material: memory CD4+ T cells sorted from a lymph node. The subset: memory CD4+ T cells, CD4+CD45RO+CD25-. These receptors came from a female donor with breast cancer.

This clonotype occurred a few times. This chain uses TRBV5-1 with TRBJ2-5; 11 bases fit TRBD2. This CDR3 spans 16 amino acids. The V and J ends lost 4 bases and 4 bases, in that order; junction bases with no gene match: 9. Germline values: CDR1 SGHRS, CDR2 YFSETQ. CDR3 nucleotides: TGCGCCAGCAGCAGACTGCTAGCGGGGGGCGCAGAGACCCAGTACTTC. Residues: CASSRLLAGGAETQYF.

This clonotype turned up a few times. The chain uses TRBV6-5 and TRBJ2-5; D not resolved. Germline V gene sequence: CDR1 MNHEY, CDR2 SVGAGI. Trimming shortened V by 0 bases and J by 4 bases, and 12 bases separated the two germline ends. This CDR3 is built from 15 residues. CDR3 bases: TGTGCCAGCAGTTACTCAGTGGGAAATACAGAGACCCAGTACTTC. Translated: CASSYSVGNTETQYF.